The sequence of this T cell receptor beta chain was determined in a study of graft-versus-host responses after intestinal transplantation (dated by TCRdb to the early 2020s). Study-level background: Recipients received multivisceral, liver-intestinal, or isolated intestinal transplants. A peak of at least 4% donor T cells among recipient peripheral blood mononuclear cells was the definition used for donor T cell macrochimerism. After intestinal transplantation, graft-versus-host and host-versus-graft alloreactive T cell clones in the graft, circulation and bone marrow were tracked using bulk TCR-beta CDR3 sequencing. Of the roughly 23 intestinal transplant recipients enrolled in the cohort, one of whom was a retransplant, a few patients without pretransplant specimens were excluded. Every recipient was given anti-thymocyte globulin induction, followed by about 3 years of maintenance tacrolimus and steroids. Instead of going to the commercial service, samples from a few later patients were sequenced in-house on an Illumina MiSeq and processed with MiXCR. To identify alloreactive clones, pre-transplant mixed lymphocyte reaction products were sequenced and compared with unstimulated pre-transplant donor and recipient T cells.

Details on this clone: Its antigen target is currently unknown. No much larger clone exists at a distance of one base, and base qualities are not known.

CDR1 and CDR2 are drawn from the germline V gene: MNHNS, SASEGT. Deletion took 8 bases off V and 6 bases off J, with a span of 14 bases between the germline ends. The CDR3 has 12 amino acids, counting the end cysteine and phenylalanine. Only CDR3 DNA remains: 36 bases, in frame from the first base. Results and caveats for the whole study, not just this receptor: Early after transplant, peak levels of circulating GvH clones were associated with declines in HvG clones. GvH clones were found in recipient bone marrow, and some of the GvH clones appeared earlier in ileal mucosa or blood, which is consistent with an intestinal mucosal origin. In the allografts of patients with donor T cell macrochimerism, GvH to HvG T cell clonal ratios were high. Conclusions were limited by the relatively low number and heterogeneity of intestinal transplant patients.

The library was prepared using the immunoSEQ multiplex PCR assay. For most patients, genomic DNA was isolated with the Qiagen DNeasy Blood and Tissue Kit and shipped frozen to Adaptive Biotechnologies for TCR sequencing. For most patients, high-throughput TCR-beta CDR3 sequencing of genomic DNA was performed by Adaptive Biotechnologies. Concerning the study's data processing: Adaptive's ImmunoSEQ software was the source of the TCR sequencing data for around 20 patients, while a few other patients were processed with MiXCR and VDJtools. To correct CD4 versus CD8 sorting errors, any sequence found in both subsets at a frequency ratio below 5:1 was removed. CDR3 nucleotide sequences shared by donor and recipient were removed because the origin of these sequences could not be assigned. To be classed as alloreactive, a clone needed at least 2-fold expansion over unstimulated cells and a minimum CFSE-low frequency of 0.002% (template counts) or 0.001% (read counts). Clones were considered mappable if detected in sequenced pre-transplant spleen, lymph node, or MLR CFSE-low populations of the donor or recipient. Cumulative frequency of alloreactive clones was calculated as a percentage of all sequences weighted by copy number. Imported from immuneACCESS, the table was reduced by TCRdb to in-frame sequences with V and J called. These copies leave out some clones; in studies compared against another copy, an unresolved V gene accounts for under half, and the cause of the remainder is not known. V and J calls and clone size are copied from that table; D and trimming were computed from the DNA. The sample contains about 110,000 clones, 85% to 95% of them found a single time. In total, the top ten clones hold roughly 0.24% of the sample.

The time point label on this specimen signifies: cells obtained before transplantation from donor or recipient. CD3+CD4+ and CD3+CD8+ populations were FACS-sorted from unstimulated pre-transplant donor and recipient cells taken from spleen or lymph nodes. Source: unstimulated CD4+ T cells sorted from spleen or lymph node cells, taken before transplant. This sequence was found in a human donor who was the organ donor for an intestinal transplant. This sequence uses TRBV6-1 and TRBJ2-7; the D segment could be TRBD1, given 5 matching bases. The CDR3 protein: CASGLSGAEQYF. The DNA sequence is as follows: TGTGCCAGCGGGCTGTCTGGGGCCGAGCAGTACTTC.